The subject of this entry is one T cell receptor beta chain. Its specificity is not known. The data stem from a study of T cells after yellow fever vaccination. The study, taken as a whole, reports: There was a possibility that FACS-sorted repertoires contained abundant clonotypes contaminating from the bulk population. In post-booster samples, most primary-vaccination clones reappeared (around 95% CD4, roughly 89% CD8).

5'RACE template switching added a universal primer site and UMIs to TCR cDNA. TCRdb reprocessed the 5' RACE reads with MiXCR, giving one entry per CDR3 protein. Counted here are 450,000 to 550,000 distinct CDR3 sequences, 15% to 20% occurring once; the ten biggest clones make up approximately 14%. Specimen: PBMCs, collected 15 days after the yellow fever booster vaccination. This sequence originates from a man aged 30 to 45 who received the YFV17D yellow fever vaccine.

CDR3 in DNA: TGCAGTGCCACCGACAACCTCTACGAGCAGTACTTC. Its protein product is CSATDNLYEQYF. The chain links TRBV20-1 to TRBJ2-7; D remains unclear. Germline CDR1 reads DFQATT; CDR2 reads SNEGSKA (reference sequence). Trimming removed 6 bases from V and 3 bases from J, with 12 bases in between. The CDR3 covers 12 residues.